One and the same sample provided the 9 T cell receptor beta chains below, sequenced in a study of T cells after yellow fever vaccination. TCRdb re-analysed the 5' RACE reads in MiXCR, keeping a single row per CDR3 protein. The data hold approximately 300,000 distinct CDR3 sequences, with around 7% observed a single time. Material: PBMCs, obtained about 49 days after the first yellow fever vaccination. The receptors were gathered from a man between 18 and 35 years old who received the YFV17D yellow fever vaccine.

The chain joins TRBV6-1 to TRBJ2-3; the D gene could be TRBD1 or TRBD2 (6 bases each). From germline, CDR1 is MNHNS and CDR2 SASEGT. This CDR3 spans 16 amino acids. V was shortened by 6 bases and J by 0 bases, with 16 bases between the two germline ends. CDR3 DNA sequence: TGTGCCAGCAGGGCTTGGAGGGGGACCAGCACAGATACGCAGTATTTT. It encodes CASRAWRGTSTDTQYF.

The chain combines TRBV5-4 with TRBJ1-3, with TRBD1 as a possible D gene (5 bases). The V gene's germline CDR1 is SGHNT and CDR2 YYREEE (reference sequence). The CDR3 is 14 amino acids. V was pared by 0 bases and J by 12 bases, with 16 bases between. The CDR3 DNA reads TGTGCCAGCAGCTTGGGACCGGGCGTGGACATCATATATTTT. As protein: CASSLGPGVDIIYF.

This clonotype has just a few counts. CDR3 amino acids: CSARGELGNTIYF. Here the CDR3 DNA reads TGCAGTGCTAGAGGCGAGCTAGGAAACACCATATATTTT. The chain couples TRBV20-1 to TRBJ1-3, with unresolved D. Trimming stripped 1 base from V and 4 bases from J, with 8 bases between. The V gene's germline CDR1 is DFQATT and CDR2 SNEGSKA (reference sequence). The CDR3 has 13 amino acids.

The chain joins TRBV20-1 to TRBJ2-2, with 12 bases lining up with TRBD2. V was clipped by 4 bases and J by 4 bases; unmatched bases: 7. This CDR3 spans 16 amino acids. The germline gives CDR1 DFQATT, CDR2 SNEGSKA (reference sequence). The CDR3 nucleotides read TGCAGTGCTAAAACTAGCGGGGGGTTCTTCACCGGGGAGCTGTTTTTT. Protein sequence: CSAKTSGGFFTGELFF.

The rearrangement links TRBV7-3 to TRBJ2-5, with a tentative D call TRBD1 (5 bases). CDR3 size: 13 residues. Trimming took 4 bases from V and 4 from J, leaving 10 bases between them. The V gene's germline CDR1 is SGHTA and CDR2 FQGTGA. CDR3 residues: CASSSGFGETQYF. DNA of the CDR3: TGTGCCAGCAGCTCAGGGTTTGGAGAGACCCAGTACTTC.

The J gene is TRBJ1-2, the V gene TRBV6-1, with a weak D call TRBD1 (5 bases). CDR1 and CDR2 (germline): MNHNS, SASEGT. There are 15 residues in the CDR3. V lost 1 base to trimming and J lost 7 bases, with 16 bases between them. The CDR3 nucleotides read TGTGCCAGCAGTGAAGTTCCAGGGATCTTTGGTGGCTACACCTTC. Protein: CASSEVPGIFGGYTF.

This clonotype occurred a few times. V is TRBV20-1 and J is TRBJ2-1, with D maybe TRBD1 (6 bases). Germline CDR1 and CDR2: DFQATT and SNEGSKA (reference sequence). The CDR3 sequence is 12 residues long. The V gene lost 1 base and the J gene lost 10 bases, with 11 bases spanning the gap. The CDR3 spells CSARGGGEEQFF. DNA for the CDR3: TGCAGTGCTAGAGGAGGGGGTGAAGAGCAGTTCTTC.

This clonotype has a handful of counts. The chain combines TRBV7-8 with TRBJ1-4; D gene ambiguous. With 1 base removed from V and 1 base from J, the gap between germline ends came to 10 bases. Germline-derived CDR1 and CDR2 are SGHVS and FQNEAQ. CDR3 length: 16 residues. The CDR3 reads CASSLGREGTNEKLFF. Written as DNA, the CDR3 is TGTGCCAGCAGCTTAGGTCGTGAGGGAACTAATGAAAAACTGTTTTTT. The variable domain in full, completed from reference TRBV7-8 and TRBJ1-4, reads GAGVSQSPRYKVAKRGQDVALRCDPISGHVSLFWYQQALGQGPEFLTYFQNEAQLDKSGLPSDRFFAERPEGSVSTLKIQRTQQEDSAVYLCASSLGREGTNEKLFFGSGTQLSVL.

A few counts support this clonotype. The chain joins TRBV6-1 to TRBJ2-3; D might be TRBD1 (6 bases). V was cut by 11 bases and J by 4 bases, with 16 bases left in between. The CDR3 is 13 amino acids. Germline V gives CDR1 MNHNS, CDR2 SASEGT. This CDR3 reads CAARIAGADTQYF. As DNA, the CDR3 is TGTGCCGCCCGTATTGCAGGGGCAGATACGCAGTATTTT.